This TCR beta chain was documented in a study of persistence of HIV-infected CD4 T cells. This was the immunoSEQ version 4 assay in survey mode. Each sample used up to 1 ug genomic DNA diluted to around 10 ng/uL. Method: immunoSEQ multiplex PCR; TCRdb's copy keeps in-frame clones and lacks some. The table shows fewer than 30,000 clones, with approximately 78% occurring only once. CDR1 SGHRS and CDR2 YFSETQ come from the germline V gene. The CDR3 is 14 residues long. V dropped 1 base and J dropped 4 bases, with 8 bases sitting between them. In the case of this clone: The antigen is not known.

The stimulus was lysate of CMV-infected fibroblasts, approximately 9.6 ug/mL. Sorted nonresponding memory CD4+ T cells were CD40L-negative, CD69-negative, CD45RO-high. Adults with HIV-1 started suppressive ART while chronically infected. The source is an adult man with HIV who was CMV-seropositive. The V call is TRBV5-1, the J call TRBJ2-2; no firm D call. Specimen: CD4+ T cells sorted from PBMCs after roughly 17-hour stimulation, collected from a patient who received antiretroviral therapy. DNA of the CDR3: TGCGCCAGCAGCTTGTCCTGGAGCACCGGGGAGCTGTTTTTT. Protein sequence: CASSLSWSTGELFF. The full variable domain, with the rest looked up from reference TRBV5-1 and TRBJ2-2, is KAGVTQTPRYLIKTRGQQVTLSCSPISGHRSVSWYQQTPGQGLQFLFEYFSETQRNKGNFPGRFSGRQFSNSRSEMNVSTLELGDSALYLCASSLSWSTGELFFGEGSRLTVL.